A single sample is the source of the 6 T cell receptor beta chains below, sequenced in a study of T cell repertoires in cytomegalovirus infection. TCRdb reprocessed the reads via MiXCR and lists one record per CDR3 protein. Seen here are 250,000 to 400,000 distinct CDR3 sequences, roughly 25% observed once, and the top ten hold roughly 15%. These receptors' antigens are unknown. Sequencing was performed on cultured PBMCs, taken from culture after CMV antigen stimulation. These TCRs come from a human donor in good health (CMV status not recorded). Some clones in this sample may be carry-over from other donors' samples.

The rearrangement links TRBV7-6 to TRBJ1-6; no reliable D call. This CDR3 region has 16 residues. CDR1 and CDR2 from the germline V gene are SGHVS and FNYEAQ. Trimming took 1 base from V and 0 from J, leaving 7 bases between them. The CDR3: CASSLDRSSYNSPLHF. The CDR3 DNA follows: TGTGCCAGCAGCTTAGACAGAAGCTCCTATAATTCACCCCTCCACTTT.

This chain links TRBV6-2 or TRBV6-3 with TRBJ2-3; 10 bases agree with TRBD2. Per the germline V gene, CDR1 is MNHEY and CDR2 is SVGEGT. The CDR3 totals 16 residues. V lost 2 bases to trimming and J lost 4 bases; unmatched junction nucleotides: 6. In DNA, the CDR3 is TGTGCCAGCAGTTACAGCCTAGCGGGAGCCCCAGATACGCAGTATTTT. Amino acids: CASSYSLAGAPDTQYF.

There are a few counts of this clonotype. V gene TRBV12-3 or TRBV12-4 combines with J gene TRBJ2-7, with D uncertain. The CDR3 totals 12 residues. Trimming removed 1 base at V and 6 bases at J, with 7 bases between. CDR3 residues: CASSLVSAEQYF. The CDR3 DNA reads TGTGCCAGCAGTTTAGTGTCCGCCGAGCAGTACTTC.

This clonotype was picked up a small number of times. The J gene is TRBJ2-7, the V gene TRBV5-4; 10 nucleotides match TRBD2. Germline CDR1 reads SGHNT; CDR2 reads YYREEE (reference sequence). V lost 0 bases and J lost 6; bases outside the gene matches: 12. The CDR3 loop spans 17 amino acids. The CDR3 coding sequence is TGTGCCAGCAGCTTGGGCAATAGCGGGAGGACCCCCGGCGAGCAGTACTTC. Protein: CASSLGNSGRTPGEQYF.

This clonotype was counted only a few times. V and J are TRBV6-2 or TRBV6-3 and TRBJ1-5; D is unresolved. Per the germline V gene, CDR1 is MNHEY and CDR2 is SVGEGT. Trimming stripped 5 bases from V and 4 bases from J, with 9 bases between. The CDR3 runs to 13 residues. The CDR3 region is CASSPWLNQPQHF. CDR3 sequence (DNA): TGTGCCAGCAGTCCCTGGTTAAATCAGCCCCAGCATTTT.

DNA of the CDR3: TGTGCCAGTACCAACCGCTCACCCCTCCACTTT. Translation: CASTNRSPLHF. The chain carries TRBV19 and TRBJ1-6, with D unclear. The CDR3 is 11 residues long. Trimming pared 7 bases from V and 10 bases from J, leaving 8 bases between. Germline-derived CDR1 and CDR2 are LNHDA and SQIVND (reference sequence).